This TCR beta chain was captured by sequencing in a study of blood T cell repertoires in COVID-19. Study context: There were acute and convalescent COVID-19 samples, and they came from the United States, Italy and Spain.

V was shortened by 0 bases and J by 4 bases, with 7 bases between the two germline ends. Germline V gives CDR1 MNHNS, CDR2 SASEGT. The CDR3 covers 13 residues. Clones were sequenced by immunoSEQ multiplex PCR, and TCRdb holds only the in-frame ones, with some missing. The data contain 150,000 or so clones, around 80% of them singletons. The sequence came from a woman aged 80 or over with acute or convalescent COVID-19. The material sequenced was peripheral blood. This chain joins TRBV6-1 and TRBJ2-7, with D uncertain. DNA for the CDR3: TGTGCCAGCAGTGAAGCGGGCAATTACGAGCAGTACTTC. This gives the protein CASSEAGNYEQYF.